A selection of T cell receptor beta chains follows, all from one sample in a study of identical twins. TCRdb reprocessed the 5' RACE reads via MiXCR and lists one record per CDR3 protein. This sample yields 1.5 million to 2 million distinct CDR3 sequences, of which roughly 35% are seen a single time; 0.25% to 0.3% belongs to the top ten. The sequencing input was cord blood. These receptors were collected from a newborn girl in good health. The CDR3 runs from the conserved cysteine through the conserved F or W. The D gene is left open where the match is weak. Rows give clone size only sometimes, using once, few, many, or a class for an expanded clone.

j_call,clone_size,v_call,d_call,cdr3_nt,cdr3_aa
TRBJ2-2,NA,TRBV11-2,TRBD1,TGTGCCAGCAGCTCGGTACAGGGGCACGGGGAGCTGTTTTTT,CASSSVQGHGELFF
TRBJ1-5,NA,TRBV12-3/TRBV12-4,NA,TGTGCCAGCAGTTGGGGGGGTGGCCAGCCCCAGCATTTT,CASSWGGGQPQHF
TRBJ2-3,NA,TRBV6-2/TRBV6-3,TRBD2,TGTGCCAGCACCACCCGGCTAGCGGGGGACGCGCAGTATTTT,CASTTRLAGDAQYF
TRBJ1-2,few,TRBV2,NA,TGTGCCAGCAGTGAAGCGGGTCCACAATTCTATGGCTACACCTTC,CASSEAGPQFYGYTF
TRBJ1-6,few,TRBV10-3,NA,TGTGCCATCAGTGCCCACCGGGGGAAGGGGTATAATTCACCCCTCCACTTT,CAISAHRGKGYNSPLHF
TRBJ1-5,NA,TRBV15,NA,TGTGCCACCAGCAGAGATTACCAGGACAATCAGCCCCAGCATTTT,CATSRDYQDNQPQHF
TRBJ2-7,NA,TRBV20-1,TRBD1,TGCAGTGCTAGAAGGACAGGGGGGGCCTACGAGCAGTACTTC,CSARRTGGAYEQYF
TRBJ2-3,few,TRBV9,TRBD2,TGTGCCAGCAGCGCCATCCTAGCGGGGAGCACAGATACGCAGTATTTT,CASSAILAGSTDTQYF
TRBJ1-5,once,TRBV2,TRBD1,TGTGCCAGCAGAGAGGGGGACAGCCCTAAATTGCCCCAGCATTTT,CASREGDSPKLPQHF
TRBJ2-3,NA,TRBV27,NA,TGTGCCAGCAGTTTATACACAGGGCCAGATACGCAGTATTTT,CASSLYTGPDTQYF
TRBJ2-5,few,TRBV12-3/TRBV12-4,NA,TGTGCCAGCAGCCGTTATTGGACGGCGGTTCAGTACTTC,CASSRYWTAVQYF
TRBJ1-1,NA,TRBV18,NA,TGTGCCAGCTCACCACGGGAGAACGCTGAAGCTTTCTTT,CASSPRENAEAFF
TRBJ2-7,few,TRBV27,TRBD2,TGTGCCAGCAGTTTTGGCCCAGCGGGGACCTACGAGCAGTACTTC,CASSFGPAGTYEQYF
TRBJ2-1,few,TRBV25-1,NA,TGTGCCAGCAGTGCGTACTCCAATGAGCAGTTCTTC,CASSAYSNEQFF
TRBJ2-1,few,TRBV7-9,TRBD2,TGTGCCAGCAGCGACCCTGGCGTAATAGCGGGGTCCTACAATGAGCAGTTCTTC,CASSDPGVIAGSYNEQFF
TRBJ2-1,NA,TRBV4-2,NA,TGTGCCAGCAGCGCCGGACTAAACTCCTACGAGCAGTTCTTC,CASSAGLNSYEQFF
TRBJ2-3,NA,TRBV19,NA,TGTGCCAGTAGTCGTGAGACCAAACTAGATACGCAGTATTTT,CASSRETKLDTQYF
TRBJ1-2,few,TRBV6-6,NA,TGTGCCAGCACCACAAAGAGATCGATTAACTATGGCTACACCTTC,CASTTKRSINYGYTF
TRBJ2-3,NA,TRBV4-1,TRBD1,TGCGCCAGCAGTAACTTAGGGACAGGGGGCGGGGATACGCAGTATTTT,CASSNLGTGGGDTQYF
TRBJ2-5,once,TRBV7-9,NA,TGTGCCAGCAGCTTAGAGGGTCTCGGGACACGAGAGCAGTACTTC,CASSLEGLGTREQYF
TRBJ2-7,few,TRBV20-1,NA,TGCAGTGCTAGAGAGTGGCTTTATCCCTACGAGCAGTACTTC,CSAREWLYPYEQYF
TRBJ2-1,NA,TRBV7-2,NA,TGTGCCAGCAGCTTAGAGGTCAGCCGGCAGTTCTTC,CASSLEVSRQFF